Included here is one T cell receptor (beta chain) sequence, with context. What it binds is not known. Investigators spread the genomic DNA of each subset evenly over several immunoSEQ plates. Each sorted subset replicate got 200 ng genomic DNA, 30,000 or so genomes. TCRdb's table, derived via immunoSEQ multiplex PCR, lists solely in-frame clones and lacks some. Of roughly 2.1 million clones in the sample, about 93% were seen once. Naive-designated CD8 cells lacked CD45RO, were positively enriched for CCR7, and omitted terminally differentiated effector memory CD45RA+ cells. The length of the CDR3 is 17 residues. Germline V gene lookup returns CDR1 SGHVS and CDR2 FQNEAQ. V dropped 6 bases and J dropped 4; count of bases not matched to a gene: 7. The data derive from a study of shared clonotypes between healthy human individuals. Findings and limits, study-wide: Richness estimates generally favored naive over memory subsets.

The source material was naive CD8+ T cells from PBMCs. The origin of this receptor is a man younger than 30 in good health. Some clones in this sample may be carry-over from other donors' samples. The V call is TRBV7-8, the J call TRBJ2-2; 14 bases are a match to TRBD2. DNA of the CDR3: TGTGCCAGCAGAACGGGACTAGCGGGAGCGAGCACCGGGGAGCTGTTTTTT. It encodes CASRTGLAGASTGELFF. Full variable domain (missing parts from reference TRBV7-8 and TRBJ2-2): GAGVSQSPRYKVAKRGQDVALRCDPISGHVSLFWYQQALGQGPEFLTYFQNEAQLDKSGLPSDRFFAERPEGSVSTLKIQRTQQEDSAVYLCASRTGLAGASTGELFFGEGSRLTVL.